Sequencing of this T cell receptor (beta chain) was carried out in a study of identical twins. Germline V gene data show CDR1 as LGHNA and CDR2 as YSLEER. Trimming removed 0 bases at V and 7 bases at J, with 13 bases between. The CDR3 spans 15 residues. TCRdb reanalysed the 5' RACE reads using MiXCR and keeps one entry per CDR3 protein. The repertoire holds 350,000 to 450,000 distinct CDR3 sequences, with approximately 17% as singletons. J is TRBJ2-1 and V is TRBV4-3; D might be TRBD1 (5 bases). This clonotype originated in a man aged 50-59 years in good health. The sequenced sample was naive T cells sorted from blood. CDR3 DNA: TGCGCCAGCAGCCAAGACCGGTCAGGGCGAAATGAGCAGTTCTTC. Translation gives CASSQDRSGRNEQFF.